This T cell receptor beta chain was identified during a study of blood T cells in healthy people across ages. In germline, CDR1 is SGHAT, CDR2 FQNNGV. The CDR3 covers 16 residues. The V gene lost 5 bases and the J gene lost 4 bases, with 20 bases spanning the gap. For the second PCR, which ran for roughly 6 to 12 cycles, a sample-barcoded 5' primer and a J-beta primer mix were used. Via MiXCR, TCRdb re-called the 5' RACE reads, giving one row per CDR3 protein. The sample lists 800,000 or so distinct CDR3 sequences; about 25% were seen once. Study-wide results and caveats: With unsorted PBMCs, a conclusive comparison of naive versus antigen-experienced cells was not possible. Among T cells, TCR beta diversity per million cells dropped roughly linearly as age rose.

In this sample, this clonotype turned up a few times. Its antigen is unknown. The sample also formed part of further work on T cells of mothers and their children.

The source is a boy under 18 in good health. Sample: blood. The V gene is TRBV11-2, the J gene TRBJ2-5, with D perhaps assigned TRBD1 or TRBD2 (5 bases each). The CDR3 loop reads CASSGKPGPTPETQYF. Here the CDR3 DNA reads TGTGCCAGCAGCGGCAAGCCGGGACCCACCCCAGAGACCCAGTACTTC.